This entry features one T cell receptor (beta chain) sequence. The antigen is not known. The PCR used 60 Vbeta and 13 Jbeta primers. Only in-frame clones appear in the TCRdb table, and some are missing; sequencing was by immunoSEQ multiplex PCR. The sample includes 150,000 to 200,000 clones, roughly 86% of them seen just once. The CDR3 runs 14 residues. The trim removed 7 bases at V and 2 bases at J, leaving 7 bases unmatched. In germline, CDR1 is SNHLY, CDR2 FYNNEI. This entry comes from a study of cytomegalovirus exposure and HLA in healthy donors. Regarding the study as a whole: In a later analysis, 16,951 TCR beta sequences were associated with HLA alleles at 0.05 false discovery rate.

Sequencing used PBMCs. The chain carries TRBV2 and TRBJ2-7; 8 bases fit TRBD1. The sequence derives from a woman in her late teens or twenties in good health and CMV-seronegative. CDR3: CASKSGQAPYEQYF. The CDR3 region has the DNA TGTGCCAGCAAATCGGGACAGGCGCCCTACGAGCAGTACTTC.